A single sample is the source of the 6 T cell receptor beta chains below, sequenced in a study of blood T cell repertoires in COVID-19. TCRdb keeps only in-frame clones here, not all; method: immunoSEQ multiplex PCR. The sample comprises more than 45,000 clones, approximately 83% of which are singletons, and roughly 2.9% rests with the top ten. The sequencing sample was made of peripheral blood. The receptors here all came from a woman over 75 with acute or convalescent COVID-19.

This chain uses TRBV18 with TRBJ2-1; 11 bases are a match to TRBD2. Germline V gives CDR1 KGHSH, CDR2 LQKENI. The CDR3 has 16 residues. V trimming: 0 bases; J trimming: 4 bases; junction bases outside the gene matches: 2. The CDR3 DNA follows: TGTGCCAGCTCACCACCTTCTAGCGGGGGGTACAATGAGCAGTTCTTC. It encodes CASSPPSSGGYNEQFF.

This chain joins TRBV6-5 and TRBJ1-2; 7 bases agree with TRBD1. The CDR3 is 14 residues long. Germline trimming cut 6 bases from V and 3 bases from J; bases unmatched to any gene: 7. CDR1 is MNHEY and CDR2 is SVGAGI in the germline V gene. The CDR3, as DNA: TGTGCCAGCAGAGCCACAGGGGAGGACTATGGCTACACCTTC. Its translation is CASRATGEDYGYTF.

V and J are TRBV9 and TRBJ2-2; 10 bases agree with TRBD1. The CDR3 extends over 17 amino acids. Looked up from germline, CDR1 is SGDLS and CDR2 is YYNGEE. Trimming removed 2 bases from V and 2 bases from J; junction bases left unmatched: 6. The DNA of the CDR3 is TGTGCCAGCAGCGTCCTGGGACAGGGGTTTAACACCGGGGAGCTGTTTTTT. This gives the protein CASSVLGQGFNTGELFF.

This chain links TRBV29-1 with TRBJ1-4; possible D gene TRBD1, 5 bases. This CDR3 has 12 residues. The ends were cut back, 6 bases at V and 2 bases at J, with 7 bases in the middle. The V gene's germline CDR1 is SQVTM and CDR2 ANQGSEA. Written as DNA, the CDR3 is TGCAGCGTGACAGAGACTAATGAAAAACTGTTTTTT. This gives the protein CSVTETNEKLFF. Complete variable domain (other parts from reference TRBV29-1 and TRBJ1-4): SAVISQKPSRDICQRGTSLTIQCQVDSQVTMMFWYRQQPGQSLTLIATANQGSEATYESGFVIDKFPISRPNLTFSTLTVSNMSPEDSSIYLCSVTETNEKLFFGSGTQLSVL.

V is TRBV7-6 and J is TRBJ1-4; the D gene is possibly TRBD1 (5 bases). The CDR3 is 11 residues long. Trimming pared 5 bases from V and 10 bases from J, leaving 8 bases between. In germline, CDR1 is SGHVS, CDR2 FNYEAQ. The CDR3 is CASSRGGKLFF. CDR3 coding DNA: TGTGCCAGCAGCCGGGGGGGAAAACTGTTTTTT.

The table lists this clone with a count of one. V usage is TRBV9 and J usage is TRBJ2-7; D is perhaps TRBD2 (7 bases). The germline gives CDR1 SGDLS, CDR2 YYNGEE. Deletions cut 2 bases from V and 1 base from J, with 13 bases between. This CDR3 is 15 amino acids long. This chain's CDR3 is CASSVGGAQSYEQYF. In DNA form, the CDR3 reads TGTGCCAGCAGCGTGGGGGGGGCCCAGTCCTACGAGCAGTACTTC.